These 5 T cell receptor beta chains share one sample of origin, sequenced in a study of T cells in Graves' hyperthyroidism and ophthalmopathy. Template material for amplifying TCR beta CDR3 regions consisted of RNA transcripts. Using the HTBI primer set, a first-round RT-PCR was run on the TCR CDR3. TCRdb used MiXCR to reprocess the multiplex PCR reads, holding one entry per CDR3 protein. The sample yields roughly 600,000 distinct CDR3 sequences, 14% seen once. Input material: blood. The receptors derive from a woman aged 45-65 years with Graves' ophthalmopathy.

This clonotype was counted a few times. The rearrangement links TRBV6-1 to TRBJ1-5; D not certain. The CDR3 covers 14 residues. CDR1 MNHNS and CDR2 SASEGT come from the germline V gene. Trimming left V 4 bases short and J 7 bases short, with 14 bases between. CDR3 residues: CASSGGPSLQPQHF. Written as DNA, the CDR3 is TGTGCCAGCAGTGGAGGGCCATCCCTCCAGCCCCAGCATTTT.

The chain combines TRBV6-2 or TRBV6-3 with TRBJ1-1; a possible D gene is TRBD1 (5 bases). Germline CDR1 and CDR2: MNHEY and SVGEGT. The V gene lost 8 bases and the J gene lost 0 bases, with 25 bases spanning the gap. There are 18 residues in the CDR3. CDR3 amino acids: CASLLSGLEGWVNTEAFF. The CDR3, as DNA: TGTGCCAGCCTTTTATCGGGACTCGAGGGTTGGGTGAACACTGAAGCTTTCTTT.

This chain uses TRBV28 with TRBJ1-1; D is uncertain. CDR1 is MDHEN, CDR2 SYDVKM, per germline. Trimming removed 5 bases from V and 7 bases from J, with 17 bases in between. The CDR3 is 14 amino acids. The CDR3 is CASSLIFREIEAFF. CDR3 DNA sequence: TGTGCCAGCAGTCTCATATTTAGGGAGATTGAAGCTTTCTTT. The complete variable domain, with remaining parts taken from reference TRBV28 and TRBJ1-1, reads DVKVTQSSRYLVKRTGEKVFLECVQDMDHENMFWYRQDPGLGLRLIYFSYDVKMKEKGDIPEGYSVSREKKERFSLILESASTNQTSMYLCASSLIFREIEAFFGQGTRLTVV.

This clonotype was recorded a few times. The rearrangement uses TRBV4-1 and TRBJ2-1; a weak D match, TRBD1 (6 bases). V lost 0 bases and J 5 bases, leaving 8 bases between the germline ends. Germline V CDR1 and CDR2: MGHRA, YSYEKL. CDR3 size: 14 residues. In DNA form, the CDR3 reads TGCGCCAGCAGCCAAGATTACAGGGACAATGAGCAGTTCTTC. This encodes CASSQDYRDNEQFF.

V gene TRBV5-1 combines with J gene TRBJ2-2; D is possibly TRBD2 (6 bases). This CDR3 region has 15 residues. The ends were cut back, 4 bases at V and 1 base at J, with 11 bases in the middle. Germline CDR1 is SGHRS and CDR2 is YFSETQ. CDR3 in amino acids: CASSTGVVNTGELFF. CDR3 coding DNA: TGCGCCAGCAGCACGGGAGTAGTGAACACCGGGGAGCTGTTTTTT.